Below are 20 T cell receptor beta chains sequenced from a single sample in a study of control samples from healthy donors and cancer patients. TCRdb's table, derived via immunoSEQ multiplex PCR, lists solely in-frame clones and lacks some. Among hundreds of thousands of clones listed, about nine tenths were seen once. Source material: PBMCs. These receptors came from a man in his forties or fifties with head and neck cancer.

This clone was recorded once. The chain links TRBV9 to TRBJ1-3, with D possibly being TRBD1 (6 bases). CDR3 length: 15 residues. The germline CDR1 and CDR2 sequences are SGDLS and YYNGEE. V was cut by 0 bases and J by 8 bases, with 15 bases left in between. Here the CDR3 reads CASSVEAGAVDTIYF. CDR3 sequence (DNA): TGTGCCAGCAGCGTAGAAGCAGGGGCGGTGGACACCATATATTTT.

V gene TRBV28 combines with J gene TRBJ1-5; D uncertain. V was cut by 6 bases and J by 0 bases, with 15 bases left in between. CDR1 is MDHEN and CDR2 is SYDVKM in the germline V gene. This CDR3 is built from 16 residues. For the CDR3, the DNA is TGTGCCAGCAGCCCTCCTCTACGGGATAGCAATCAGCCCCAGCATTTT. It is translated as CASSPPLRDSNQPQHF. The whole variable domain, remainder taken from reference TRBV28 and TRBJ1-5, is DVKVTQSSRYLVKRTGEKVFLECVQDMDHENMFWYRQDPGLGLRLIYFSYDVKMKEKGDIPEGYSVSREKKERFSLILESASTNQTSMYLCASSPPLRDSNQPQHFGDGTRLSIL.

This clone was observed a few times. The chain uses TRBV2 and TRBJ1-5; tentative D call: TRBD1 (5 bases). V was clipped by 5 bases and J by 5 bases, with 10 bases between them. From germline, CDR1 is SNHLY and CDR2 FYNNEI. The CDR3 sequence is 13 residues long. The CDR3 bases are TGTGCCAGCAGTAGGGGTTTAGATCAGCCCCAGCATTTT. Residues: CASSRGLDQPQHF.

The chain recombines TRBV5-1 with TRBJ2-7; D assignment may be TRBD1 or TRBD2 (6 bases each). This CDR3 is 14 amino acids long. Germline loops: CDR1 SGHRS, CDR2 YFSETQ. V was trimmed by 1 base and J by 3 bases, leaving 11 bases between them. The CDR3 loop is CASSLRGQNYEQYF. The CDR3 nucleotides read TGCGCCAGCAGCTTGCGGGGGCAGAACTACGAGCAGTACTTC.

J is TRBJ2-1 and V is TRBV3-1 (or the pseudogene TRBV3-2); D unresolved. The germline gives CDR1 LGHDT, CDR2 YNNKEL (reference sequence). V shed 1 base and J shed 7 bases, with 11 bases lying between them. The CDR3 has 14 residues. The CDR3 coding sequence is TGTGCCAGCAGCCAAGTTGGATTCGAGAATGAGCAGTTCTTC. It specifies CASSQVGFENEQFF.

The chain is built from TRBV10-3 and TRBJ1-2; D is uncertain. Germline V lookup: CDR1 ENHRY, CDR2 SYGVKD. The V and J ends lost 2 bases and 1 base respectively, with 5 bases between them. The CDR3 is made up of 13 amino acids. The CDR3 DNA follows: TGTGCCATCAGTGAGACCCTTAACTATGGCTACACCTTC. It yields the protein CAISETLNYGYTF.

This sequence joins TRBV4-1 and TRBJ2-5; D is unresolved. V gave up 1 base and J gave up 5 bases, with 8 bases separating them. The CDR3 runs 13 residues. Germline assignment: CDR1 MGHRA and CDR2 YSYEKL. The DNA of the CDR3 is TGCGCCAGCAGCCAAGGTTTGTCGGAGACCCAGTACTTC. Protein sequence: CASSQGLSETQYF.

The chain employs TRBV19 and TRBJ2-7; D is ambiguous. V dropped 5 bases and J dropped 2 bases, with 25 bases sitting between them. This CDR3 region has 18 residues. Germline V gene data show CDR1 as LNHDA and CDR2 as SQIVND (reference sequence). Here the CDR3 DNA reads TGTGCCAGTAGTGTGCTTGGACCGGACCCTACGAGTGCCTACGAGCAGTACTTC. Its translation: CASSVLGPDPTSAYEQYF.

The chain is built from TRBV27 and TRBJ2-1, with 7 positions matching TRBD2. This CDR3 is built from 16 residues. CDR1 and CDR2 (germline): MNHEY, SMNVEV (reference sequence). Germline trimming cut 6 bases from V and 2 bases from J; bases unmatched to any gene: 10. The CDR3 DNA sequence: TGTGCCAGCAGGGAACTAGCGCGAACAGCCTACAATGAGCAGTTCTTC. Residues: CASRELARTAYNEQFF.

The V gene is TRBV30, the J gene TRBJ2-4, with D perhaps matching TRBD1 or TRBD2 (5 bases each). Germline assignment: CDR1 GTSNPN and CDR2 SVGIG (reference sequence). The CDR3 runs 16 residues. Trimming cost V 1 base and J 3 bases, with 16 bases left between them. The CDR3 here is CAWSGGARFGKNIQYF. CDR3 coding DNA: TGTGCCTGGAGTGGAGGGGCGCGTTTTGGCAAAAACATTCAGTACTTC.

This chain uses TRBV11-2 with TRBJ2-1; either TRBD1 or TRBD2 may fit D (6 bases each). The V gene lost 5 bases and the J gene lost 0 bases, with 8 bases spanning the gap. The CDR3 sequence is 14 residues long. The germline V gene encodes CDR1 SGHAT and CDR2 FQNNGV. CDR3 nucleotides: TGTGCCAGCAGCCCGGGGGCCTCCTACAATGAGCAGTTCTTC. Protein product: CASSPGASYNEQFF.

V is TRBV30 and J is TRBJ2-2; D may be TRBD2 (5 bases). The germline CDR1 and CDR2 sequences are GTSNPN and SVGIG (reference sequence). The CDR3 sequence is 14 residues long. The V and J ends lost 3 bases and 4 bases respectively, with 12 bases between them. In DNA, the CDR3 is TGTGCCTGGAGGGGGTATGGAGGCACCGGGGAGCTGTTTTTT. This codes for CAWRGYGGTGELFF.

This sequence joins TRBV3-1 (or the pseudogene TRBV3-2) and TRBJ2-7, with D unresolved. Looked up from germline, CDR1 is LGHDT and CDR2 is YNNKEL (reference sequence). Trimming shortened V by 4 bases and J by 7 bases, and 20 bases separated the two germline ends. The CDR3 is 15 residues long. The CDR3 DNA reads as TGTGCCAGCAGCCTCTATACCCTCCCAAGTGGGGAGCAGTACTTC. This sequence encodes CASSLYTLPSGEQYF.

This sequence joins TRBV23-1 and TRBJ2-7; D is possibly TRBD1 (7 bases). TRBV23-1 is filed as an ORF, its function uncertain. There are 15 residues in the CDR3. V lost 10 bases, J lost 2 bases, and 21 bases lay in between. The CDR3 region is CAIPEQGRLTYEQYF. The CDR3 nucleotides are TGCGCCATACCAGAACAGGGGAGGTTGACCTACGAGCAGTACTTC.

This clone appeared once. The V gene is TRBV3-1 (or the pseudogene TRBV3-2), the J gene TRBJ1-1, with 10 bases aligning to TRBD1. Looked up from germline, CDR1 is LGHDT and CDR2 is YNNKEL (reference sequence). There are 17 residues in the CDR3. V lost 0 bases and J lost 7; bases outside the gene matches: 11. CDR3 loop: CASSQDHLRDRGHEAFF. Written as DNA, the CDR3 is TGTGCCAGCAGCCAAGATCATCTTCGGGACAGGGGACATGAAGCTTTCTTT.

The chain couples TRBV2 to TRBJ2-3; 9 positions match TRBD2. After removal of 2 bases from V and 3 bases from J, the junction contained 6 bases not matched to a gene. Germline V gene sequence: CDR1 SNHLY, CDR2 FYNNEI. The CDR3 totals 16 residues. The CDR3 DNA sequence: TGTGCCAGCAGTGAAAATCTCCTAGCGGGAACAGATACGCAGTATTTT. Residues: CASSENLLAGTDTQYF.

The chain carries TRBV6-5 and TRBJ1-1; D gene unclear. CDR3 length: 16 amino acids. CDR1 and CDR2 from the germline V gene are MNHEY and SVGAGI. V shed 2 bases and J shed 8 bases, with 21 bases lying between them. CDR3 nucleotides: TGTGCCAGCAGTTACCCTGGGCAGACCCTTCCCTTCGAAGCTTTCTTT. Translation gives CASSYPGQTLPFEAFF.

In this sample, this clone turned up once. The gene calls are TRBV6-6 and TRBJ2-7; D could derive from TRBD1 or TRBD2 (5 bases each). The V gene lost 7 bases and the J gene lost 6 bases, with 22 bases spanning the gap. Per the germline V gene, CDR1 is MNHNY and CDR2 is SVGAGI (reference sequence). CDR3 size: 15 residues. DNA for the CDR3: TGTGCCAGCACCGACCCCCGGGGCAGGGTAAGCGAGCAGTACTTC. The encoded protein is CASTDPRGRVSEQYF.

This clone has only one observation. The V and J genes are TRBV5-4 and TRBJ1-6; a possible D gene is TRBD1 (6 bases). V dropped 3 bases and J dropped 7 bases, with 17 bases sitting between them. CDR1 is SGHNT and CDR2 is YYREEE in the germline V gene (reference sequence). This CDR3 comprises 16 residues. The CDR3 loop reads CASSSPTGQGNSPLHF. The CDR3 DNA follows: TGTGCCAGCAGCTCGCCCACAGGGCAGGGGAATTCACCCCTCCACTTT. The full variable domain, completed using reference TRBV5-4 and TRBJ1-6, is ETGVTQSPTHLIKTRGQQVTLRCSSQSGHNTVSWYQQALGQGPQFIFQYYREEENGRGNFPPRFSGLQFPNYSSELNVNALELDDSALYLCASSSPTGQGNSPLHFGNGTRLTVT.

The rearrangement uses TRBV9 and TRBJ2-1, with a tentative D call TRBD1 (5 bases). CDR1 and CDR2 (germline): SGDLS, YYNGEE. V lost 0 bases and J 1 base, leaving 8 bases between the germline ends. This CDR3 contains 15 residues. The CDR3 region is CASSVEGDSYNEQFF. CDR3 nucleotide sequence: TGTGCCAGCAGCGTAGAAGGGGATTCCTACAATGAGCAGTTCTTC.